One sample yielded the 2 T cell receptor beta chains listed below, sequenced in a study of T cells after yellow fever vaccination. TCRdb reanalysed the 5' RACE reads using MiXCR and keeps one entry per CDR3 protein. In the table there are about 260,000 distinct CDR3 sequences, about 5.2% of which are singletons. The material was CD4+ T cells sorted from PBMCs, obtained on the day of the yellow fever booster vaccination. These TCRs come from a man aged 18 to 30 who received the YFV17D yellow fever vaccine.

This chain links TRBV6-2 or TRBV6-3 with TRBJ1-6; D unresolved. V was cut by 8 bases and J by 14 bases, with 13 bases left in between. This CDR3 contains 11 residues. Germline-derived CDR1 and CDR2 are MNHEY and SVGEGT. CDR3 nucleotides: TGTGCCAGCGGCCCTTCGGTCACCCTCCACTTT. It translates to CASGPSVTLHF.

This clonotype has a handful of counts. The chain links TRBV7-9 to TRBJ1-2; 8 nucleotides agree with TRBD1. Germline V gene lookup returns CDR1 SEHNR and CDR2 FQNEAQ (reference sequence). J gave up 3 bases and V 5 bases, and 8 bases lay outside the gene matches. This CDR3 spans 15 amino acids. The CDR3 protein is CASSRNTGGDYGYTF. In DNA form, the CDR3 reads TGTGCCAGCAGCAGGAACACAGGGGGTGACTATGGCTACACCTTC.